This T cell receptor beta chain is from a study of cytomegalovirus exposure and HLA in healthy donors. Study-level findings and limits: Common viral pathogens were later found to be apparently linked to several of the most significant clusters.

The PCR ran on 60 Vbeta and 13 Jbeta primers. The table came from immunoSEQ multiplex PCR; TCRdb's copy has only in-frame clones and leaves some out. The data contain about 120,000 clones, roughly 9% of them singletons. The sample holds a few counts of this clone. Its cognate antigen is unknown. V trimming: 6 bases; J trimming: 2 bases; junction bases outside the gene matches: 10. The CDR3 contains 15 residues. Per germline, CDR1 SQVTM and CDR2 ANQGSEA. Nominally healthy donors provided the samples, though records likely missed some immune exposures. The sample was PBMCs. J is TRBJ2-3 and V is TRBV29-1, with TRBD2 matching over 8 bases. The sequence came from a man aged 25-40 years in good health and CMV-seronegative. The CDR3 reads CSVLQGSGVTDTQYF. CDR3 sequence (DNA): TGCAGCGTCCTTCAGGGTAGCGGGGTCACAGATACGCAGTATTTT.